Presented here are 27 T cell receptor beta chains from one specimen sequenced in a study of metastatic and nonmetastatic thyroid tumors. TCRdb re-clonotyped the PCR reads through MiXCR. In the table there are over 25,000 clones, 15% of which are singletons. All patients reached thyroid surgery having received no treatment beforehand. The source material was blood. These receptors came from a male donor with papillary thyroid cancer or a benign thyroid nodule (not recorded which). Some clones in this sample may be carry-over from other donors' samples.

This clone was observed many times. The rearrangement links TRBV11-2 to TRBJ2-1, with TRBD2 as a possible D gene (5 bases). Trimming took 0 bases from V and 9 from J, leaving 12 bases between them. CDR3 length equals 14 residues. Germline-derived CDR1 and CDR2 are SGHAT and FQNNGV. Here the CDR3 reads CASSLDRASSEQFF. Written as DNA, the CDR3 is TGTGCCAGCAGCTTAGACCGGGCTAGCAGTGAGCAGTTCTTC.

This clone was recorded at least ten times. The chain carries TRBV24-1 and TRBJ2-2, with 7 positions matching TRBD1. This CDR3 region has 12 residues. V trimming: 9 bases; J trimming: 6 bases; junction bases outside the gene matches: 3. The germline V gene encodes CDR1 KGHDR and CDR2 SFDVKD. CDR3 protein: CATRQGPGELFF. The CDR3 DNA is TGTGCCACCCGACAGGGACCCGGGGAGCTGTTTTTT.

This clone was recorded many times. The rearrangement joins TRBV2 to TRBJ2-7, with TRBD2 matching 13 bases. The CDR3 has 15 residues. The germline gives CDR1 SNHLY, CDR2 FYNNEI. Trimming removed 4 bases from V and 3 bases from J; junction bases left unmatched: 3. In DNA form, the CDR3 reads TGTGCCAGCAGTGGCCGGACTAGCGGGAGCTACGAGCAGTACTTC. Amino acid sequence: CASSGRTSGSYEQYF.

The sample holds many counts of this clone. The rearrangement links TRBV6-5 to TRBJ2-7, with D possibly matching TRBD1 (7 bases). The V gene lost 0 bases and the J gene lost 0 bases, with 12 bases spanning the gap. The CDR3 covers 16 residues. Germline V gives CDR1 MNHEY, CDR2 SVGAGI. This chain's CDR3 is CASSYSSGGYSYEQYF. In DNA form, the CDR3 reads TGTGCCAGCAGTTACTCGTCAGGGGGGTACTCCTACGAGCAGTACTTC.

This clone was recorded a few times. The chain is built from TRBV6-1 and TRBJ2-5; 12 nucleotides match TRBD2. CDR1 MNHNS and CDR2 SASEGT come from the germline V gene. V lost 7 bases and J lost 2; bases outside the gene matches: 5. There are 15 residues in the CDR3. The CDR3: CASIETSGGQETQYF. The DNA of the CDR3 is TGTGCCAGCATTGAGACTAGCGGGGGACAAGAGACCCAGTACTTC.

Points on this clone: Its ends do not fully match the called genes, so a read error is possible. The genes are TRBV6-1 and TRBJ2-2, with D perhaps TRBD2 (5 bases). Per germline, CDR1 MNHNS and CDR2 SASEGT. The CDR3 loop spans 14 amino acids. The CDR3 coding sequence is TGTGCCAGCACGTATTATCTATCGGACGGGGAGCTGTTTTTC. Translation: CASTYYLSDGELFF.

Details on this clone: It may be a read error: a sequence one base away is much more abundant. CDR3 amino acids: CASSDSKGTDAQYF. The CDR3 DNA reads as TGTGCCAGCAGTGACTCGAAGGGGACGGATGCTCAGTATTTT. V and J are TRBV6-5 and TRBJ2-3; D could derive from TRBD1 or TRBD2 (5 bases each). Germline-derived CDR1 and CDR2 are MNHEY and SVGAGI. This CDR3 region has 14 residues.

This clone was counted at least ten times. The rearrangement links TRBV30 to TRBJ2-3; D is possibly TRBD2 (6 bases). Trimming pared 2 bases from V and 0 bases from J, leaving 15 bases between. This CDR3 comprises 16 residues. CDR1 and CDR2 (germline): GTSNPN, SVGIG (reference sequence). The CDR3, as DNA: TGTGCCTGGAGTCTGGCCACTAGCCGGAGCACAGATACGCAGTATTTT. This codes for CAWSLATSRSTDTQYF.

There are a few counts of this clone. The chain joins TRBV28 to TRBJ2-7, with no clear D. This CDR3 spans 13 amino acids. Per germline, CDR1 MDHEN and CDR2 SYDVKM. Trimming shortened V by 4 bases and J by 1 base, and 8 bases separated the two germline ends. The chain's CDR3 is CASSSDPSYEQYF. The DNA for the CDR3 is TGTGCCAGCAGTTCGGACCCTTCCTACGAGCAGTACTTC.

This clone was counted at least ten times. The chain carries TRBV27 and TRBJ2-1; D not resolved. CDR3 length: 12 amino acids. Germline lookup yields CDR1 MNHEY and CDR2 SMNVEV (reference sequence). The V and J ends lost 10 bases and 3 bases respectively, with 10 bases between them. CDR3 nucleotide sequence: TGTGCCACCCAACTGAACTACAATGAGCAGTTCTTC. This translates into CATQLNYNEQFF.

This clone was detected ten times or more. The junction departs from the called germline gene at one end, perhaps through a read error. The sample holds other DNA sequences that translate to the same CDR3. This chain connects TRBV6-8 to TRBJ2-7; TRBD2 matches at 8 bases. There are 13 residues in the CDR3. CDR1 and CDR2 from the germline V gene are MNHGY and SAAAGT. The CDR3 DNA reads TGTGCCAGCAGTTCGGGAGGGTGCCACGAGCAGTATTTC. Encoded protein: CASSSGGCHEQYF.

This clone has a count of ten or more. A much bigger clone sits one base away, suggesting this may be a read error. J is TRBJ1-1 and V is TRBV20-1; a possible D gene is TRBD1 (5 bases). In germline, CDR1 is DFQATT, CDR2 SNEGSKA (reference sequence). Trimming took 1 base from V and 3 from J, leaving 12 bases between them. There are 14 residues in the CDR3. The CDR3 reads CSARGGGGDTEAFF. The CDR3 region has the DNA TGCAGTGCTAGAGGCGGCGGGGGGGACACTGAAGCTTTCTTT.

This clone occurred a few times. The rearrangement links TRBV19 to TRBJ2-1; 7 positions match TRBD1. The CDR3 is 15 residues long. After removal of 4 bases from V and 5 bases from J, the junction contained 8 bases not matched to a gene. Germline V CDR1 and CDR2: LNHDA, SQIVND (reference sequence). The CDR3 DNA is TGTGCCAGTAGTAAACGACAGGGTCCCCACAATGAGCAGTTCTTC. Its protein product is CASSKRQGPHNEQFF.

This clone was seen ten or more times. CDR3 protein: CASTPRLAQDTQYF. The DNA of the CDR3 is TGTGCCAGCACCCCTCGACTAGCACAAGATACGCAGTATTTT. The V and J genes are TRBV18 and TRBJ2-3; 7 nucleotides agree with TRBD2. The CDR3 covers 14 residues. The V gene's germline CDR1 is KGHSH and CDR2 LQKENI. V was clipped by 8 bases and J by 5 bases; unmatched bases: 10.

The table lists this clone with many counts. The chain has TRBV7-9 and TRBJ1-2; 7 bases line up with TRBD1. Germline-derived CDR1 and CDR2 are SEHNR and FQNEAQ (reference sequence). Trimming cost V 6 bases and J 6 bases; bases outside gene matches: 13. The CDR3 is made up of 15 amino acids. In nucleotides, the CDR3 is TGTGCCAGCAGTATCTCGGACAGGTCGAACCATGGCTACACCTTC. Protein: CASSISDRSNHGYTF.

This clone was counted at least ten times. The CDR3 is CASSPGQVSYEQYF. CDR3 coding DNA: TGTGCCAGCAGCCCAGGACAGGTCTCCTACGAGCAGTACTTC. This chain links TRBV14 with TRBJ2-7; TRBD1 matches at 7 bases. The J segment lost 0 bases and the V segment lost 4 bases, leaving 3 bases of the junction unmatched. The CDR3 contains 14 residues. Germline V gene sequence: CDR1 SGHDN, CDR2 FVKESK.

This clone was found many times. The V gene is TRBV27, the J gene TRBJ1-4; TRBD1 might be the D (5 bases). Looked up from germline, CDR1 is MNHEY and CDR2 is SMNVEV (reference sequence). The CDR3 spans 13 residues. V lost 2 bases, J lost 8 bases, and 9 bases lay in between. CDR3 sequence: CASSLRGWEKLFF. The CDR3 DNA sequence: TGTGCCAGCAGTTTACGGGGGTGGGAAAAACTGTTTTTT.

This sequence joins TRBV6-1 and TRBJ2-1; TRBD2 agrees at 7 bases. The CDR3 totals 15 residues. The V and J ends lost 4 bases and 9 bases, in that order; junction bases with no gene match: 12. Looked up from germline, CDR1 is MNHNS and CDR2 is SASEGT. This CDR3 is CASSGLAVAVGEQFF. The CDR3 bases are TGTGCCAGCAGTGGGCTAGCGGTGGCAGTAGGTGAGCAGTTCTTC.

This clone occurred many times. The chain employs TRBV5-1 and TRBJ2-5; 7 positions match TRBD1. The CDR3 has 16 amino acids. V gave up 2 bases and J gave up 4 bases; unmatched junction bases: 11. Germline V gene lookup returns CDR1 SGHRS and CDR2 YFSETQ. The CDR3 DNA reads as TGCGCCAGCAGCTTAGGAGCAGGGGGAATTAGAGAGACCCAGTACTTC. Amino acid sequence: CASSLGAGGIRETQYF.

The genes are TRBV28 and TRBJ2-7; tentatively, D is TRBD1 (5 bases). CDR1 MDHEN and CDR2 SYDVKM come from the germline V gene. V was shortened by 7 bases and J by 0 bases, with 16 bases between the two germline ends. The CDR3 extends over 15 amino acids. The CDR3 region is CASMLLGLVSYEQYF. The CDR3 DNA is TGTGCCAGCATGTTATTGGGGCTAGTCTCCTACGAGCAGTACTTC.

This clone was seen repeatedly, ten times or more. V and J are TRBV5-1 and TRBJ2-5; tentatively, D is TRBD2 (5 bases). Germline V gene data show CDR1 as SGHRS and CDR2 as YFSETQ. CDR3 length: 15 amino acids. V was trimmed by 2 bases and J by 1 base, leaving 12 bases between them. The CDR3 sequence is CASSLHRGAQETQYF. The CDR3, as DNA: TGCGCCAGCAGCTTACATCGGGGAGCCCAAGAGACCCAGTACTTC.

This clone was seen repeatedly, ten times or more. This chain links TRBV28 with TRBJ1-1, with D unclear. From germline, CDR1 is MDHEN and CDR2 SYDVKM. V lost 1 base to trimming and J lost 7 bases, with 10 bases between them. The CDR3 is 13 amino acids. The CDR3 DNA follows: TGTGCCAGCAGTTTATCAGGTAAAGGTGAAGCTTTCTTT. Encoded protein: CASSLSGKGEAFF.

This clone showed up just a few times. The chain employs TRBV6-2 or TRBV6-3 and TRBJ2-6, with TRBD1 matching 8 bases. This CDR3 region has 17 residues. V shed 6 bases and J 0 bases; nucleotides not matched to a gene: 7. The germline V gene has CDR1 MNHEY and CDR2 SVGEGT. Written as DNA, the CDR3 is TGTGCCAGCAGCCCGGGACAGGAGATCTCTGGGGCCAACGTCCTGACTTTC. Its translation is CASSPGQEISGANVLTF.

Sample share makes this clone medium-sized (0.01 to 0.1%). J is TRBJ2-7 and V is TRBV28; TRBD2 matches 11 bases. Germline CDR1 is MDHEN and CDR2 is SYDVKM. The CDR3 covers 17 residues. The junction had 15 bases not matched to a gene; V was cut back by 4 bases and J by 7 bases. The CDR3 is CASSSPLRLAGRQEQYF. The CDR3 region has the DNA TGTGCCAGCAGTTCCCCACTGAGACTAGCGGGAAGACAAGAGCAGTACTTC.

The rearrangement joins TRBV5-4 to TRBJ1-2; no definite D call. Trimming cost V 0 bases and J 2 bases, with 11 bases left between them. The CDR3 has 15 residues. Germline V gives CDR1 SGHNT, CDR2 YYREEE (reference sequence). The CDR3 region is CASSLDVIANYGYTF. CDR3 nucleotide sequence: TGTGCCAGCAGCTTGGATGTGATAGCCAACTATGGCTACACCTTC.

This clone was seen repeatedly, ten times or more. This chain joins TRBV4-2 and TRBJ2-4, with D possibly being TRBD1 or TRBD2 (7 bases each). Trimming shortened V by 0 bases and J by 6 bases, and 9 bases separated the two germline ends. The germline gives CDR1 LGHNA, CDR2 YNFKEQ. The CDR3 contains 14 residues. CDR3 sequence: CASSQDRGGNIQYF. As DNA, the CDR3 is TGTGCCAGCAGCCAAGACAGGGGGGGAAACATTCAGTACTTC.

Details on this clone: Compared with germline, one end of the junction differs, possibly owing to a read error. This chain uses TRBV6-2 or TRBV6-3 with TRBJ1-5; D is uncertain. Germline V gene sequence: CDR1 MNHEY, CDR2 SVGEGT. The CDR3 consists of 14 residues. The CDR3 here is CASSYLRVSQPQHF. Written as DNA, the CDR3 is TGTGCCAGCAGTTACTTAAGGGTCAGTCAGCCCCAGCACTTT.